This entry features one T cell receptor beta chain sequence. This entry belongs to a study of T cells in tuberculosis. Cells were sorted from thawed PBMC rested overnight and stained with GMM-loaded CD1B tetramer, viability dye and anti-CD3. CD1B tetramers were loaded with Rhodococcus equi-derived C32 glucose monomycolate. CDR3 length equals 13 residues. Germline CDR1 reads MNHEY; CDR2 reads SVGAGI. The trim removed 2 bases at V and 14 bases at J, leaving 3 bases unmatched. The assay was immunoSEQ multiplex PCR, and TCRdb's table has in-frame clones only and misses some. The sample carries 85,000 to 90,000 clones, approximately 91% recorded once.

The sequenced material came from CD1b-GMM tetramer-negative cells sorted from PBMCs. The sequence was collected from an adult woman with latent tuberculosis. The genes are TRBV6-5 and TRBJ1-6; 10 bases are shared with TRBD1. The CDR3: CASSYTGQGALHF. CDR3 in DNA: TGTGCCAGCAGTTACACTGGACAGGGGGCCCTCCACTTT.